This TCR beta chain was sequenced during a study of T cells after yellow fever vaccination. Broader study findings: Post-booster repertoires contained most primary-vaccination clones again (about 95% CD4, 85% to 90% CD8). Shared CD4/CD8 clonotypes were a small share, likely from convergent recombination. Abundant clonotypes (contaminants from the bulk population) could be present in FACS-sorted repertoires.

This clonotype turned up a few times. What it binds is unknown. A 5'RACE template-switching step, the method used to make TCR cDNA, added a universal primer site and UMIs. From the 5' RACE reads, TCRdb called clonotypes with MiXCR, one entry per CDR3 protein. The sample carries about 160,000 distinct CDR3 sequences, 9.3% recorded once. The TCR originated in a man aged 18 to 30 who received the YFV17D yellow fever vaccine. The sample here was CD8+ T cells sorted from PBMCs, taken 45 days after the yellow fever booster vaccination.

CDR3 sequence reads: CASSPHAGEKETQYF. The CDR3 DNA sequence: TGCGCCAGCAGCCCACACGCGGGGGAGAAAGAGACCCAGTACTTC. The chain is built from TRBV4-1 and TRBJ2-5; 7 positions match TRBD2. Losses at the gene ends were 4 bases for V and 3 bases for J; bases not matched to a gene: 8. The CDR3 has 15 residues. The V gene's germline CDR1 is MGHRA and CDR2 YSYEKL.